This T cell receptor (beta chain) was obtained from a study of control samples from healthy donors and cancer patients (dated by TCRdb to the early 2020s). Details on this clone: Its target antigen remains unknown. No qualities accompany the bases; no much larger clone lies one base away.

Looking up the germline V gene yields CDR1 KGHSH and CDR2 LQKENI. The germline V end is reduced by 6 bases and the J end by 4 bases; junction bases left unmatched: 8. The CDR3, cysteine through phenylalanine, is 14 amino acids long. The CDR3 DNA has 42 bases and is translated from base 1. Libraries were made using the immunoSEQ multiplex PCR assay. As stored in TCRdb, this immuneACCESS dataset retains in-frame rearrangements with V and J assigned. A fraction of the clones does not appear; measured against another copy, unresolved V genes explain less than half of the discrepancy, and the remainder lacks a known reason. This sample is represented by roughly 120,000 clones; just over 90% of them were singletons. Together, the top ten hold under 2% of the sample.

The chain employs TRBV18 and TRBJ2-7, and TRBD2 aligns with 8 junction nucleotides. The sequence derives from a man aged 45-60 years with head and neck cancer. The specimen sequenced was PBMCs. The DNA is as follows: TGTGCCAGCTCTCCGGGCGCTAGCGGGTACGAGCAGTACTTC. Translated, it gives CASSPGASGYEQYF.